The T cell receptor beta chain under discussion was sequenced for a study of post-analysis software for immune sequencing data. Study results and limitations: Four to six TRBV segments were significantly more frequent in patients than in controls. TRBV5-6, TRBV5-1 and TRBV20-1 were among these segments. People with multiple sclerosis had a significantly lower normalized Chao1 diversity than controls did.

Concerning this clonotype itself: Antigen: not known.

Researchers reported that TCR beta cDNA libraries carried unique molecular identifiers. TCRdb processed the PCR reads anew with MiXCR; each CDR3 protein has one entry. The sample consists of 250,000 to 300,000 distinct CDR3 sequences, about 40% of them appearing once. Trimming cost V 8 bases and J 4 bases, with 9 bases left between them. The CDR3 has 12 residues. This chain uses TRBV12-3 or TRBV12-4 with TRBJ1-5; no firm D call. Material: blood. This TCR derives from a girl under 18 with multiple sclerosis. This chain's CDR3 is CASRSGNQPQHF. CDR3 coding DNA: TGTGCCAGCCGGTCCGGAAATCAGCCCCAGCATTTT.